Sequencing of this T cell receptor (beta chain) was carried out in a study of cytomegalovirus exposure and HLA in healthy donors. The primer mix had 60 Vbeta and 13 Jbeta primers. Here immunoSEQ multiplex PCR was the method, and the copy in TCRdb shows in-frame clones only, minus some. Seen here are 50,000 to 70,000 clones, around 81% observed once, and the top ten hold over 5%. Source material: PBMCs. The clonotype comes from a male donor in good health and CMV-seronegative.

CDR3 nucleotides: TGTGCCAGCAGCTCCGCCTCCGGGGGCTACGAGCAGTACTTC. Residues: CASSSASGGYEQYF. The rearrangement joins TRBV7-2 to TRBJ2-7, with a tentative D call TRBD2 (6 bases). Trimming removed 4 bases at V and 3 bases at J, with 13 bases between. The CDR3 has 14 residues. Looked up from germline, CDR1 is SGHTA and CDR2 is FQGNSA.